Sequencing of this T cell receptor (beta chain) was carried out in a study of blood T cell repertoires in COVID-19. Study-level background: Donors in the United States, Italy and Spain gave samples during acute or convalescent COVID-19. The cDNA or gDNA used as material had been derived from T cells, B-cell-depleted T cells, or PBMCs.

Study processing details: Estimates of nucleated cell counts were drawn from the amplification of reference gene primers. Data came from immunoSEQ multiplex PCR; TCRdb stores just in-frame clones and leaves some out. V and J calls plus clone size are reproduced from that table; the DNA served to infer D and trimming. The table has approximately 260,000 clones, 87% seen once. Sequencing was carried out using peripheral blood. The TCR was taken from a man in his sixties who had recovered from COVID-19.

The CDR3 bases are TGTGCCAGTAGTATAGATACAGTAAGAGGGACCCTCCACTTT. This sequence encodes CASSIDTVRGTLHF. This chain links TRBV19 with TRBJ1-6; unclear D gene. Germline values: CDR1 LNHDA, CDR2 SQIVND (reference sequence). With 0 bases removed from V and 14 bases from J, the gap between germline ends came to 14 bases. CDR3 length: 14 residues.